This T cell receptor (beta chain) was sequenced for a study of T cell responses to AZD1222 COVID-19 vaccine. Comment on this clone: Its specificity is not known.

V was cut by 6 bases and J by 2 bases, with 11 bases left in between. The CDR3 is made up of 13 amino acids. Assay: immunoSEQ multiplex PCR; the TCRdb copy retains only in-frame clones and omits some. The sample yields approximately 100,000 clones, more than 85% seen once. Findings and caveats of the study: Regions 160-218 and 743-854 dominated among vaccine-associated CD4 TCRs spanning spike. Spike-specific TCR breadth and depth grew following two AZD1222 doses.

The chain joins TRBV12-3 or TRBV12-4 to TRBJ2-7; D may be TRBD1 or TRBD2 (6 bases each). Sequences were derived from peripheral blood, sampled on day 0 of AZD1222 vaccination. The sequence derives from an adult in good health. The CDR3 region has the DNA TGTGCCAGCAGGCGGGACAACGCCTACGAGCAGTACTTC. Translated, it gives CASRRDNAYEQYF.